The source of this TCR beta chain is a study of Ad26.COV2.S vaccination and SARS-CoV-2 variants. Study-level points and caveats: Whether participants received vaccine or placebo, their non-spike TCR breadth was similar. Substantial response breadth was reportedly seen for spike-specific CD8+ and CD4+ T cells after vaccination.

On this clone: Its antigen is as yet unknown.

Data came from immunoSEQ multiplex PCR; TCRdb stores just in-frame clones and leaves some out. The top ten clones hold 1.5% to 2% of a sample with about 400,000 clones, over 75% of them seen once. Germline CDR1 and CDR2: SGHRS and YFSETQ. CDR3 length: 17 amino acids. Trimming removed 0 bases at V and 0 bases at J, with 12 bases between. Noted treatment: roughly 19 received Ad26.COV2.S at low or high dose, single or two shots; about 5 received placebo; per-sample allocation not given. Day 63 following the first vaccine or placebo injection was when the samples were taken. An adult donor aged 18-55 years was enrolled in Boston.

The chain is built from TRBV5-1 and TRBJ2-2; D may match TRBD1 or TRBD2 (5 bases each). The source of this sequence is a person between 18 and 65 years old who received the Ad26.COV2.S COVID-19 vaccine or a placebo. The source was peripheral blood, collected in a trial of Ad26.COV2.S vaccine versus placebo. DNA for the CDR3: TGCGCCAGCAGCTTGGGGGACGTATACGCGAACACCGGGGAGCTGTTTTTT. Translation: CASSLGDVYANTGELFF. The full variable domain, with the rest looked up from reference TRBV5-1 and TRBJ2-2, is KAGVTQTPRYLIKTRGQQVTLSCSPISGHRSVSWYQQTPGQGLQFLFEYFSETQRNKGNFPGRFSGRQFSNSRSEMNVSTLELGDSALYLCASSLGDVYANTGELFFGEGSRLTVL.